This T cell receptor (beta chain) emerged from a study of T cell changes during pregnancy in multiple sclerosis. Produced via immunoSEQ multiplex PCR; TCRdb's table is partial and in-frame only. The table lists 70,000 to 95,000 clones, about 88% of them singletons. CDR3 length equals 18 residues. The chain has TRBV1 and TRBJ2-2; the table's D gene call, TRBD2, was not cross checked with the DNA. TRBV1 is designated a pseudogene. Specimen: peripheral blood, collected before pregnancy. This receptor was taken from a female donor with multiple sclerosis, enrolled in a pregnancy study. Here the CDR3 reads CTSSRDLAGGLDTGELFF. The CDR3 DNA reads TGCACCAGCAGCCGGGACCTAGCGGGGGGGCTTGACACCGGGGAGCTGTTTTTT.